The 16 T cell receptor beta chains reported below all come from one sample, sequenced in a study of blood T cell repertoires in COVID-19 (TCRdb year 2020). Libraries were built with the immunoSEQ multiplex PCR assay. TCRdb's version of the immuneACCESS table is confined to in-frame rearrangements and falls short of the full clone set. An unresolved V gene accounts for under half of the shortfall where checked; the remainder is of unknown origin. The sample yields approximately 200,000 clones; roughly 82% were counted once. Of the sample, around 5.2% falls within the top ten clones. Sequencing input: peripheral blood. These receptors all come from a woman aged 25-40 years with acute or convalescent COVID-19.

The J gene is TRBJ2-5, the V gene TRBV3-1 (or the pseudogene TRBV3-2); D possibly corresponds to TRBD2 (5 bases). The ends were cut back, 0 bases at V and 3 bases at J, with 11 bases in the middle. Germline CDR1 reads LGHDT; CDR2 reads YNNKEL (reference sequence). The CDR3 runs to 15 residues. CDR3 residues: CASSQDGSVEETQYF. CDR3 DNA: TGTGCCAGCAGCCAAGATGGTAGCGTCGAAGAGACCCAGTACTTC.

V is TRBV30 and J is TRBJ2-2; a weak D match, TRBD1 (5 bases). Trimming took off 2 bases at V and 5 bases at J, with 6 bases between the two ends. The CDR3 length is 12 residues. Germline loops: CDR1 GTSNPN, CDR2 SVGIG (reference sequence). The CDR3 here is CAWSKGTGELFF. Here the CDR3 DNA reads TGTGCCTGGAGTAAGGGGACCGGGGAGCTGTTTTTT.

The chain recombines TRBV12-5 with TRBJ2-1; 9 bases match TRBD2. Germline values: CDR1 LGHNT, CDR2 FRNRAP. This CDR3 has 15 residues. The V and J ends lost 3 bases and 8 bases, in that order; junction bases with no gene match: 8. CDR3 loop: CASGLVSGSVYEQFF. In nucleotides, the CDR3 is TGTGCTAGTGGTTTAGTTAGCGGGAGTGTCTATGAGCAGTTCTTC.

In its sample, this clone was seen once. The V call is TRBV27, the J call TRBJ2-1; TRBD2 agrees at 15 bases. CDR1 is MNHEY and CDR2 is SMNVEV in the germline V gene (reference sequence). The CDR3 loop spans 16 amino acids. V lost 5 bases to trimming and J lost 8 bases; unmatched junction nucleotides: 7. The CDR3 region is CASSLTGTSGRYEQFF. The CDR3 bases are TGTGCCAGCAGTCTCACCGGGACTAGCGGGAGGTATGAGCAGTTCTTC.

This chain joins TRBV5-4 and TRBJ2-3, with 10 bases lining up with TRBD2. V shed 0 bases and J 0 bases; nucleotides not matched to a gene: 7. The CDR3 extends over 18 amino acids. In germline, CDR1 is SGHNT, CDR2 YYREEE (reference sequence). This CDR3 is CASSLVASGSISTDTQYF. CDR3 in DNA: TGTGCCAGCAGCTTGGTGGCTAGCGGGAGCATCAGCACAGATACGCAGTATTTT.

The CDR3 protein is CASSNRDRSTDTQYF. The DNA for the CDR3 is TGTGCCAGCAGCAACCGGGACAGGAGCACAGATACGCAGTATTTT. This chain connects TRBV21-1 to TRBJ2-3; TRBD1 reflects the table's D call only, with no check against the DNA. TRBV21-1 represents a pseudogene. This CDR3 contains 15 residues.

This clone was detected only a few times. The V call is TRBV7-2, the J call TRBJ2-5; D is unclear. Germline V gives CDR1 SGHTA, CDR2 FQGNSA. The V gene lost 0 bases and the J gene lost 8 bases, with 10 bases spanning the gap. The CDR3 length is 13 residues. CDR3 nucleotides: TGTGCCAGCAGCTTAGCGCTTAGAGTAACCCAGTACTTC. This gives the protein CASSLALRVTQYF.

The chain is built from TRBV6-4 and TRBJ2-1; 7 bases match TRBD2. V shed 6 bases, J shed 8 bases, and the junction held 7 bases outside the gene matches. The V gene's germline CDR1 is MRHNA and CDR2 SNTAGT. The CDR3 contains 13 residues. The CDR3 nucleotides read TGTGCCAGCAGAAATAGCGGGTCCCATGAGCAGTTCTTC. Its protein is CASRNSGSHEQFF.

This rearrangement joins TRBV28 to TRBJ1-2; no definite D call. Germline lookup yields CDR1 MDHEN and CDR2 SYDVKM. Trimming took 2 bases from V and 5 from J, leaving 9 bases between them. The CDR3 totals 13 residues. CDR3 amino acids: CASSLVSLYGYTF. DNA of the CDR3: TGTGCCAGCAGTTTAGTTTCCCTTTATGGCTACACCTTC.

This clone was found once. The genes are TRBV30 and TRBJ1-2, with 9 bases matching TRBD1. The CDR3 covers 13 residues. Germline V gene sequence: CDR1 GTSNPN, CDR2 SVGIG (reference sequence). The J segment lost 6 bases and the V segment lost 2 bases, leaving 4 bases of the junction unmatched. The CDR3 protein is CAWSWDREDGYTF. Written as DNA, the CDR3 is TGTGCCTGGAGTTGGGACAGGGAGGATGGCTACACCTTC.

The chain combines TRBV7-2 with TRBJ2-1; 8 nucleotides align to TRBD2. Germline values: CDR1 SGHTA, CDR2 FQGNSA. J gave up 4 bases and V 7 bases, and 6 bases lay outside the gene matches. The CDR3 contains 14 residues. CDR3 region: CASKAGADYNEQFF. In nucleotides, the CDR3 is TGTGCCAGCAAAGCGGGAGCCGATTACAATGAGCAGTTCTTC.

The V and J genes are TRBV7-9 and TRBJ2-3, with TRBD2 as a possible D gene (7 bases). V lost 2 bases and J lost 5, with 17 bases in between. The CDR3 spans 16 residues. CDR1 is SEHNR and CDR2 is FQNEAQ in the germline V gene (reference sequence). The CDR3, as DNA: TGTGCCAGCAGCTTATCCGGGGGGCCGATCGGAGATACGCAGTATTTT. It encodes CASSLSGGPIGDTQYF.

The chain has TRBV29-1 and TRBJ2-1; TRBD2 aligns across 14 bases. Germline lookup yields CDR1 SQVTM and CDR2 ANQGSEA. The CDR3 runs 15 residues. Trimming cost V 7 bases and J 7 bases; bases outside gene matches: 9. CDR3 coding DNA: TGCAGCGGCGAACGACTAGCGGGGGGGTTTAATGAGCAGTTCTTC. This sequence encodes CSGERLAGGFNEQFF.

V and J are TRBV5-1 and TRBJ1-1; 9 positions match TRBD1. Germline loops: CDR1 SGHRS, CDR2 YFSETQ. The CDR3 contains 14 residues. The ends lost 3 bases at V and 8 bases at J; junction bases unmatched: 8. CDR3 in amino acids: CASSWPTGQGEAFF. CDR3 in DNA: TGCGCCAGCAGCTGGCCGACCGGACAGGGGGAAGCTTTCTTT. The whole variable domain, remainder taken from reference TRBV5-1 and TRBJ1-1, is KAGVTQTPRYLIKTRGQQVTLSCSPISGHRSVSWYQQTPGQGLQFLFEYFSETQRNKGNFPGRFSGRQFSNSRSEMNVSTLELGDSALYLCASSWPTGQGEAFFGQGTRLTVV.

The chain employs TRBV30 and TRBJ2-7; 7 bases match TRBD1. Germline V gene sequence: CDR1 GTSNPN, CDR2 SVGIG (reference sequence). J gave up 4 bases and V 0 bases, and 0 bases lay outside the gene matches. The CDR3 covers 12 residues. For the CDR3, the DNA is TGTGCCTGGAGTGTACAGGGGTACGAGCAGTACTTC. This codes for CAWSVQGYEQYF.

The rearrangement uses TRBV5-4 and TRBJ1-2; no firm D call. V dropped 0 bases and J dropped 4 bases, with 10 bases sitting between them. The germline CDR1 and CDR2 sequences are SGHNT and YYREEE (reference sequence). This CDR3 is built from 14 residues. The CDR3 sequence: CASSLARSLYGYTF. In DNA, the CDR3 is TGTGCCAGCAGCTTGGCCCGCAGTCTCTATGGCTACACCTTC. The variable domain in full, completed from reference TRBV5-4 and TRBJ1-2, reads ETGVTQSPTHLIKTRGQQVTLRCSSQSGHNTVSWYQQALGQGPQFIFQYYREEENGRGNFPPRFSGLQFPNYSSELNVNALELDDSALYLCASSLARSLYGYTFGSGTRLTVV.